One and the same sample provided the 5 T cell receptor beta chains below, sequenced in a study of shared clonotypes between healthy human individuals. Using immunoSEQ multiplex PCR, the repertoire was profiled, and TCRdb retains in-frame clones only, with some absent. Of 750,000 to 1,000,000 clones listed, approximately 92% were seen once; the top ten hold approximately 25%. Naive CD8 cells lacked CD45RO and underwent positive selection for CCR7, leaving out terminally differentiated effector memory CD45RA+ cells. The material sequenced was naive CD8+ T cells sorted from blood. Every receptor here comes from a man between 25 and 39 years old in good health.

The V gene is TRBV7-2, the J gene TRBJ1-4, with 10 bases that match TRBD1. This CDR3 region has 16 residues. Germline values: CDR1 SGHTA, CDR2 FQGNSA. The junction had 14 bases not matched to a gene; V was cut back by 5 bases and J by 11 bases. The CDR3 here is CASSPHVPGQGRKLFF. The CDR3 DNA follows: TGTGCCAGCAGCCCCCACGTTCCGGGACAGGGGAGGAAACTGTTTTTT.

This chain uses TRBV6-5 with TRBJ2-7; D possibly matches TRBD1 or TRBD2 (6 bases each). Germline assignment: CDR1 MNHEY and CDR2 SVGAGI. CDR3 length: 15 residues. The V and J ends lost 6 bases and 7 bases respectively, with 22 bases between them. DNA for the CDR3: TGTGCCAGCAGCCCCCCCCTCGGGGGCCCAGGGGAGCAGTACTTC. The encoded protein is CASSPPLGGPGEQYF.

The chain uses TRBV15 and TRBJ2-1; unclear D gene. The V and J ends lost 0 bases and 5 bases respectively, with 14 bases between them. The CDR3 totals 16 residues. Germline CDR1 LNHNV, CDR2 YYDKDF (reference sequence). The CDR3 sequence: CATSRDPLGSHNEQFF. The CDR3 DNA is TGTGCCACCAGCAGAGATCCGTTAGGGTCCCACAATGAGCAGTTCTTC.

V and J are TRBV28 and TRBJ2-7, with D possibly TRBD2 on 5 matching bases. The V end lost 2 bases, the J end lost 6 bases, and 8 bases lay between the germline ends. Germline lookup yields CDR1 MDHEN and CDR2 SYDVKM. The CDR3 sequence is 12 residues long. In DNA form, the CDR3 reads TGTGCCAGCAGTTTACTTAGCGCCGAGCAGTACTTC. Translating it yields CASSLLSAEQYF. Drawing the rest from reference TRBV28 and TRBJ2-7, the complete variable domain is DVKVTQSSRYLVKRTGEKVFLECVQDMDHENMFWYRQDPGLGLRLIYFSYDVKMKEKGDIPEGYSVSREKKERFSLILESASTNQTSMYLCASSLLSAEQYFGPGTRLTVT.

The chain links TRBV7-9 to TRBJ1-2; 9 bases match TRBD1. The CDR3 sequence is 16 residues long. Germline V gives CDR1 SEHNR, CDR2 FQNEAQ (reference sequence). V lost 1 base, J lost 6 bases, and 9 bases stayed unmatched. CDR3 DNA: TGTGCCAGCAGCTTAGGACCGGGACAGGGATATAATGGCTACACCTTC. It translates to CASSLGPGQGYNGYTF.